This T cell receptor (beta chain) is from a study of control samples from healthy donors and cancer patients. The table came from immunoSEQ multiplex PCR; TCRdb's copy has only in-frame clones and leaves some out. The table lists 120,000 to 150,000 clones, about nine tenths of them singletons. This TCR was sampled from a young man in good health. Sequenced sample: blood.

The CDR3: CSASVGDHNEQFF. CDR3 sequence (DNA): TGCAGTGCTAGTGTGGGGGACCACAATGAGCAGTTCTTC. The J gene is TRBJ2-1, the V gene TRBV20-1; TRBD1 or TRBD2 may be the D gene (5 bases each). With 3 bases removed from V and 5 bases from J, the gap between germline ends came to 11 bases. Germline V gene sequence: CDR1 DFQATT, CDR2 SNEGSKA (reference sequence). CDR3 length: 13 residues.